The 22 T cell receptor beta chains below all came from one sample that was sequenced in a study of post-analysis software for immune sequencing data (dated by TCRdb to 2013 to 2016). Libraries were prepared through PCR. The reads were generated on an Illumina HiSeq 2500. To reduce PCR and sequencing biases, unique molecular identifiers were built into the TCR beta cDNA libraries. Clones were called with MiXCR by TCRdb after fastp trimmed the public reads at Q25, and only in-frame beta chains were retained. For every CDR3 protein sequence, its rows merge into one entry that carries the most common genes and DNA. This sample has fewer than 900,000 distinct CDR3 sequences in its table, and 46% of those were observed once. The ten largest clones capture roughly 5.2% of the sample. Paper-wide results and their limitations: Several TRBV segments, including TRBV5-6, TRBV5-1 and TRBV20-1, were significantly more frequent in patients than controls.

These receptors have no identified antigens. The sample comprised blood. These receptors were collected from a girl between 10 and 17 years old with multiple sclerosis.

The CDR3 nucleotides are TGTGCCAGCATCGACACCATCGGACTAGCGGGAGGGCCTGGGAATGAGCAGTTCTTC. The encoded protein is CASIDTIGLAGGPGNEQFF. The chain is built from TRBV7-2 and TRBJ2-1; 15 bases fit TRBD2. Germline-derived CDR1 and CDR2 are SGHTA and FQGNSA. The V and J ends lost 7 bases and 7 bases, in that order; junction bases with no gene match: 17. CDR3 length: 19 residues.

V and J are TRBV9 and TRBJ2-1; tentatively, D is TRBD2 (5 bases). Germline V gene data show CDR1 as SGDLS and CDR2 as YYNGEE. V shed 2 bases and J shed 7 bases, with 13 bases lying between them. The CDR3 is 14 amino acids. Written as DNA, the CDR3 is TGTGCCAGCAGCGTCCCCGGGGAAAGGAATGAGCAGTTCTTC. Translating it yields CASSVPGERNEQFF.

The J gene is TRBJ2-3, the V gene TRBV20-1; 7 positions match TRBD1. CDR1 is DFQATT and CDR2 is SNEGSKA in the germline V gene (reference sequence). Trimming at V came to 8 bases and at J to 0 bases, leaving 8 bases not matched to a gene. The CDR3 has 14 amino acids. The CDR3 spells CSLPGGFSTDTQYF. CDR3 nucleotides: TGCAGTCTACCAGGGGGATTCAGCACAGATACGCAGTATTTT.

The chain combines TRBV6-2 or TRBV6-3 with TRBJ2-7; TRBD2 might be the D (6 bases). The CDR3 has 14 residues. Trimming shortened V by 7 bases and J by 0 bases, and 13 bases separated the two germline ends. Germline CDR1 is MNHEY and CDR2 is SVGEGT. The CDR3 is CASKKAGGSYEQYF. The CDR3 DNA sequence: TGTGCCAGCAAGAAAGCGGGCGGCTCCTACGAGCAGTACTTC.

CDR3 sequence (DNA): TGTGCCAGCAGCGGTAGCGGGAGGTTCGAGACCCAGTACTTC. Protein product: CASSGSGRFETQYF. The V and J genes are TRBV7-9 and TRBJ2-5; 10 bases are shared with TRBD2. CDR1 and CDR2 from the germline V gene are SEHNR and FQNEAQ (reference sequence). This CDR3 is built from 14 residues. Losses at the gene ends were 5 bases for V and 5 bases for J; bases not matched to a gene: 5.

This chain links TRBV28 with TRBJ2-1; D is uncertain. Per the germline V gene, CDR1 is MDHEN and CDR2 is SYDVKM. Trimming stripped 3 bases from V and 9 bases from J, with 12 bases between. The CDR3 loop spans 13 amino acids. The CDR3 protein is CASSFGVVREQFF. The CDR3 DNA follows: TGTGCCAGCAGTTTTGGTGTGGTCCGTGAGCAGTTCTTC.

V is TRBV7-2 and J is TRBJ2-1; TRBD2 aligns across 11 bases. The V segment lost 3 bases and the J segment 1 base; nucleotides outside the gene matches: 8. From germline, CDR1 is SGHTA and CDR2 FQGNSA. There are 18 residues in the CDR3. Here the CDR3 DNA reads TGTGCCAGCAGCTTGAGGATCACTAGCGGGAGTTCCTACAATGAGCAGTTCTTC. It translates to CASSLRITSGSSYNEQFF.

The chain employs TRBV3-1 and TRBJ2-7; maybe TRBD2 (7 bases). V lost 4 bases and J lost 3, with 13 bases in between. Per the germline V gene, CDR1 is LGHDT and CDR2 is YNNKEL (reference sequence). The CDR3 is 14 residues long. CDR3 sequence (DNA): TGTGCCAGCAGCCGAGGGGGGGGAATCTACGAGCAGTACTTC. It is translated as CASSRGGGIYEQYF.

The rearrangement links TRBV7-9 to TRBJ2-3; 13 bases line up with TRBD2. Trimming took 5 bases from V and 2 from J; bases not matched to a gene: 10. The CDR3 is 18 amino acids. Looked up from germline, CDR1 is SEHNR and CDR2 is FQNEAQ (reference sequence). CDR3 DNA sequence: TGTGCCAGCAGCCGCTGGGCACTAGCGGGAGGGAACACAGATACGCAGTATTTT. It yields the protein CASSRWALAGGNTDTQYF.

This chain links TRBV27 with TRBJ2-7, with TRBD1 identical over 7 bases. In germline, CDR1 is MNHEY, CDR2 SMNVEV (reference sequence). CDR3 length: 11 amino acids. The ends lost 8 bases at V and 10 bases at J; junction bases unmatched: 8. The CDR3 nucleotides read TGTGCCAGCGGGTCGGGACAGAAACAGTACTTC. This encodes CASGSGQKQYF.

This chain joins TRBV20-1 and TRBJ1-2; tentatively, D is TRBD1 (5 bases). Between the trimmed V and J ends, which lost 4 bases and 4 bases, there was a span of 25 bases. This CDR3 has 17 amino acids. Germline V gives CDR1 DFQATT, CDR2 SNEGSKA (reference sequence). CDR3 DNA: TGCAGTGCTACTCCCCGGGACGGATTATCTAGGTTCTATGGCTACACCTTC. Its protein product is CSATPRDGLSRFYGYTF.

The sample holds a few counts of this clonotype. This sequence joins TRBV7-9 and TRBJ2-1, with 9 bases fitting TRBD1. CDR3 length: 17 amino acids. The ends lost 3 bases at V and 0 bases at J; junction bases unmatched: 6. Germline V gives CDR1 SEHNR, CDR2 FQNEAQ (reference sequence). CDR3 protein: CASSLTGTGPSYNEQFF. In nucleotides, the CDR3 is TGTGCCAGCAGCTTGACAGGGACAGGGCCCTCCTACAATGAGCAGTTCTTC.

The chain is built from TRBV5-1 and TRBJ1-2; no firm D call. Germline CDR1 and CDR2: SGHRS and YFSETQ. The CDR3 has 15 residues. V was pared by 2 bases and J by 1 base, with 12 bases between. The CDR3, as DNA: TGCGCCAGCAGCTTTGACACAATAAATAACTATGGCTACACCTTC. Residues: CASSFDTINNYGYTF.

The chain has TRBV20-1 and TRBJ2-4; 8 bases are shared with TRBD2. The CDR3 has 13 residues. Trimming at V came to 3 bases and at J to 4 bases, leaving 2 bases not matched to a gene. CDR1 and CDR2 (germline): DFQATT, SNEGSKA (reference sequence). The DNA for the CDR3 is TGCAGTGCTAGGGGACTAGATAAAAACATTCAGTACTTC. Translating it yields CSARGLDKNIQYF.

A few counts support this clonotype. The V and J genes are TRBV20-1 and TRBJ2-7; TRBD1 aligns across 9 bases. The CDR3 consists of 15 residues. Germline V gene data show CDR1 as DFQATT and CDR2 as SNEGSKA (reference sequence). V shed 1 base, J shed 4 bases, and the junction held 8 bases outside the gene matches. Here the CDR3 DNA reads TGCAGTGCTAGAGTAGTTGGACAGGGGCCGTACGAGCAGTACTTC. This translates into CSARVVGQGPYEQYF.

The rearrangement links TRBV9 to TRBJ1-1; no firm D call. The ends were cut back, 2 bases at V and 0 bases at J, with 5 bases in the middle. This CDR3 contains 13 residues. In germline, CDR1 is SGDLS, CDR2 YYNGEE. In DNA, the CDR3 is TGTGCCAGCAGCGTCAGCCTGAACACTGAAGCTTTCTTT. This encodes CASSVSLNTEAFF.

The rearrangement joins TRBV14 to TRBJ2-5; D not certain. The CDR3 loop spans 14 amino acids. V lost 1 base to trimming and J lost 11 bases, with 17 bases between them. The germline V gene encodes CDR1 SGHDN and CDR2 FVKESK. CDR3 residues: CASSQVTGCNEQYF. The CDR3, as DNA: TGTGCCAGCAGCCAAGTCACCGGGTGCAATGAGCAGTACTTC.

V is TRBV11-2 and J is TRBJ1-1; 7 nucleotides match TRBD1. In germline, CDR1 is SGHAT, CDR2 FQNNGV. This CDR3 comprises 12 residues. V was pared by 5 bases and J by 7 bases, with 4 bases of the junction left unmatched. CDR3 in amino acids: CASSAPGGEAFF. The CDR3 DNA is TGTGCCAGCAGCGCACCAGGGGGTGAAGCTTTCTTT.

This chain links TRBV27 with TRBJ2-7, with 7 bases matching TRBD1. Losses at the gene ends were 9 bases for V and 5 bases for J; bases not matched to a gene: 13. CDR1 is MNHEY and CDR2 is SMNVEV in the germline V gene (reference sequence). The CDR3 is 14 amino acids. CDR3 bases: TGTGCCAGTAGTCTAAGACTTACAGGGGACGAGCAGTACTTC. Encoded protein: CASSLRLTGDEQYF.

The chain has TRBV3-1 and TRBJ1-5; TRBD1 is a possible D gene (6 bases). The CDR3 length is 15 residues. V shed 3 bases and J shed 0 bases, with 9 bases lying between them. Germline lookup yields CDR1 LGHDT and CDR2 YNNKEL (reference sequence). The CDR3 bases are TGTGCCAGCAGCCAGACAGGATTTAGCAATCAGCCCCAGCATTTT. It translates to CASSQTGFSNQPQHF.

This clonotype was found a few times. This chain uses TRBV7-2 with TRBJ2-7, with TRBD2 matching 8 bases. V trimming: 1 base; J trimming: 0 bases; junction bases outside the gene matches: 8. Germline V gene lookup returns CDR1 SGHTA and CDR2 FQGNSA. The CDR3 totals 17 residues. The CDR3 is CASSLVGGGGSSYEQYF. Written as DNA, the CDR3 is TGTGCCAGCAGCTTAGTAGGTGGCGGGGGGAGCTCCTACGAGCAGTACTTC.

The rearrangement uses TRBV6-5 and TRBJ1-1; the match to TRBD1 covers 8 bases. Germline-derived CDR1 and CDR2 are MNHEY and SVGAGI. The CDR3 consists of 16 residues. V was pared by 1 base and J by 4 bases, with 8 bases of the junction left unmatched. The DNA of the CDR3 is TGTGCCAGCAGTTACTACCTGACAGGGGTCGGCACTGAAGCTTTCTTT. It codes for CASSYYLTGVGTEAFF.